This TCR beta chain was captured in a study of T cell responses to AZD1222 COVID-19 vaccine. Germline V gene lookup returns CDR1 SQVTM and CDR2 ANQGSEA. V shed 6 bases and J shed 4 bases, with 19 bases lying between them. The CDR3 contains 15 residues. Sequencing used immunoSEQ multiplex PCR; TCRdb keeps in-frame clones, though not all of them. The sample lists roughly 97,000 clones, more than 85% occurring once. The rearrangement joins TRBV29-1 to TRBJ1-5, with D tentatively TRBD1 (5 bases). This TCR derives from an adult in good health. This sample comprised peripheral blood, obtained on day 0 of AZD1222 vaccination. CDR3 in amino acids: CSVVPQGTGNQPQHF. The CDR3 DNA reads TGCAGCGTGGTCCCCCAGGGAACGGGGAATCAGCCCCAGCATTTT.